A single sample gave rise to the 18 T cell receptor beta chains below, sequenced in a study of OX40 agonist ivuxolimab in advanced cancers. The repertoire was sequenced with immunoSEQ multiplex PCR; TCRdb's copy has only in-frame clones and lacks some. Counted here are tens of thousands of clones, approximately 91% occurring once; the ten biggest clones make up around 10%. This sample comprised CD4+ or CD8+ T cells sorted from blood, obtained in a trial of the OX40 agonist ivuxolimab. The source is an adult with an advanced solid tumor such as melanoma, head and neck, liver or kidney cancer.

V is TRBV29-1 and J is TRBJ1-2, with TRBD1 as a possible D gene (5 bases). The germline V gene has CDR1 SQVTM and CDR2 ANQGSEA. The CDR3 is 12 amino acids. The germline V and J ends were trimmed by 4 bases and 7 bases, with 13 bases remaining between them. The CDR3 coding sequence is TGCAGCGTTGGGGGGGTTCCCTCTGGCTACACCTTC. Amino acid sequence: CSVGGVPSGYTF.

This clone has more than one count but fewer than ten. The DNA for the CDR3 is TGTGCCAGCAGTTTCCATACACAGGGTTATAGCAATCAGCCCCAGCATTTT. Translated, it gives CASSFHTQGYSNQPQHF. The V and J genes are TRBV28 and TRBJ1-5, with D tentatively TRBD1 (6 bases). CDR1 MDHEN and CDR2 SYDVKM come from the germline V gene. The CDR3 spans 17 residues. V was clipped by 3 bases and J by 0 bases, with 15 bases between them.

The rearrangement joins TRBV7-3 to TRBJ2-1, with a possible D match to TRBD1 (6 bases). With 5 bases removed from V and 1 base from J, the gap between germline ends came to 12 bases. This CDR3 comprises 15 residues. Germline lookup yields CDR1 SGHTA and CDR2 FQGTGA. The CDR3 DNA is TGTGCCAGCAGCCTTGGGACAAGTTCCTACAATGAGCAGTTCTTC. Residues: CASSLGTSSYNEQFF.

This chain's CDR3 is CASSLIGGPQETQYF. CDR3 in DNA: TGTGCCAGCAGCCTAATTGGGGGGCCTCAAGAGACCCAGTACTTC. This chain uses TRBV5-5 with TRBJ2-5; either TRBD1 or TRBD2 may fit D (6 bases each). V was pared by 4 bases and J by 2 bases, with 15 bases between. Looked up from germline, CDR1 is SGHKS and CDR2 is YYEKEE (reference sequence). The CDR3 is 15 residues long.

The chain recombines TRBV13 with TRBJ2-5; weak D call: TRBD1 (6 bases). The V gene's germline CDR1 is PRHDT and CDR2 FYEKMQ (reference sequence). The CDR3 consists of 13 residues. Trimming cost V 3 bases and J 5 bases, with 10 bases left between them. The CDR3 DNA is TGTGCCAGCAGCTTGGACAGAGGCGAGACCCAGTACTTC. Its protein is CASSLDRGETQYF.

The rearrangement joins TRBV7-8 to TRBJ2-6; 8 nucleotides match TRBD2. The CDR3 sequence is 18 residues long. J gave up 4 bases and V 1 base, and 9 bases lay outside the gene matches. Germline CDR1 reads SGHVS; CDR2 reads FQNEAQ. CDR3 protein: CASSLVGRATSGANVLTF. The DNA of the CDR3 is TGTGCCAGCAGCTTAGTCGGGAGGGCCACCTCCGGGGCCAACGTCCTGACTTTC.

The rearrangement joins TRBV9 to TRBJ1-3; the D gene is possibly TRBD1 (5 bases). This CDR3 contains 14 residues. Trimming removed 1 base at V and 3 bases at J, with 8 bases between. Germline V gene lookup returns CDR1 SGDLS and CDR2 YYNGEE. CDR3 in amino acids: CASSVQGFGNTIYF. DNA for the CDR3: TGTGCCAGCAGCGTACAGGGTTTTGGAAACACCATATATTTT.

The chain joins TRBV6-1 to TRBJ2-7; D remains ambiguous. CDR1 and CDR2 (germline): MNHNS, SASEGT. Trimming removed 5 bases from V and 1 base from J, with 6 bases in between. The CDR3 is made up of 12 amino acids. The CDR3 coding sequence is TGTGCCAGCAGTTATCCTTCCTACGAGCAGTACTTC. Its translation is CASSYPSYEQYF.

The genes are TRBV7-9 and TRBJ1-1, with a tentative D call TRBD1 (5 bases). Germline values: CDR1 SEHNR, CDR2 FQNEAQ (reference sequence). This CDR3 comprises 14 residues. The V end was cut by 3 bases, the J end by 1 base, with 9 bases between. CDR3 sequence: CASSFDRTNTEAFF. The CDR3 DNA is TGTGCCAGCAGCTTTGACAGAACGAACACTGAAGCTTTCTTT.

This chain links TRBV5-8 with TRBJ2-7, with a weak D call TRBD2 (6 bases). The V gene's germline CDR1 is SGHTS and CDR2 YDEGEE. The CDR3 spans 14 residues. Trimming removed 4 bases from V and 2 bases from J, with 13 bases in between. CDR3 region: CASSRGLLTYEQYF. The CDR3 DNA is TGTGCCAGCAGCAGGGGACTCCTGACCTACGAGCAGTACTTC. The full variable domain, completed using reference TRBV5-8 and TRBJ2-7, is EAGVTQSPTHLIKTRGQQATLRCSPISGHTSVYWYQQALGLGLQFLLWYDEGEERNRGNFPPRFSGRQFPNYSSELNVNALELEDSALYLCASSRGLLTYEQYFGPGTRLTVT.

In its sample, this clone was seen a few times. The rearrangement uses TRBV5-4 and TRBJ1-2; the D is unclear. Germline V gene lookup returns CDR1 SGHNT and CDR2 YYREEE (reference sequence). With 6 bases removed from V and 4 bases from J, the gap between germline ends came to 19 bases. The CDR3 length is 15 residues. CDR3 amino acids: CASIENPKAPYGYTF. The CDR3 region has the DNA TGTGCCAGCATCGAAAACCCCAAAGCACCCTATGGCTACACCTTC.

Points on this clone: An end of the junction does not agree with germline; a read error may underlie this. Written as DNA, the CDR3 is TGCGCCAGCAGGGAGTACACCGGGGAGCTGTTTTTT. As protein: CASREYTGELFF. This sequence joins TRBV10-1 and TRBJ2-2, with no clear D. The CDR3 runs 12 residues. CDR1 is WNHNN, CDR2 SYGVQD, per germline (reference sequence).

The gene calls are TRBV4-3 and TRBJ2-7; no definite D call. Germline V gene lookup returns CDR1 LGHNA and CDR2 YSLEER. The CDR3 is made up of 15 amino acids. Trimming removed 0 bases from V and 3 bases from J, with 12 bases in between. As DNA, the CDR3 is TGCGCCAGCAGCCAAGATCTGGGCTATCTCTACGAGCAGTACTTC. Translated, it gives CASSQDLGYLYEQYF.

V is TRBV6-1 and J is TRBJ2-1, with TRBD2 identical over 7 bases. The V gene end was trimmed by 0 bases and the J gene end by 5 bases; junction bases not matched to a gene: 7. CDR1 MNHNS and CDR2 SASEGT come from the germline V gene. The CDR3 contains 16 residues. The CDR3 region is CASSEAGRGFHNEQFF. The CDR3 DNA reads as TGTGCCAGCAGTGAAGCAGGGAGGGGTTTCCACAATGAGCAGTTCTTC.

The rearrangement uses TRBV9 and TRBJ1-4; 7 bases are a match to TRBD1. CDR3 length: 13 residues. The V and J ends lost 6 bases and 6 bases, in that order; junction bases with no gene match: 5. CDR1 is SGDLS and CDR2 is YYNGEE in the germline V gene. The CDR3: CASMGQGDEKLFF. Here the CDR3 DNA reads TGTGCCAGCATGGGGCAGGGGGATGAAAAACTGTTTTTT.

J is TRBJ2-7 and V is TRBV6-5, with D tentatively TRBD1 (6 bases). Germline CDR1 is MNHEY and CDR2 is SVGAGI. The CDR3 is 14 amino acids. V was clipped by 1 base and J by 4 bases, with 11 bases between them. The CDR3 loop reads CASSYYVQGYEQYF. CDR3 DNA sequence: TGTGCCAGCAGTTACTATGTTCAGGGGTACGAGCAGTACTTC.

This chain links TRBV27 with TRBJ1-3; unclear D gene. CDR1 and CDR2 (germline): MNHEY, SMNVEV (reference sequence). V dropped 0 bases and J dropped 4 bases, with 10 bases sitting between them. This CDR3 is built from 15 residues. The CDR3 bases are TGTGCCAGCAGTTTATCCTCCGGTCTCGGAAACACCATATATTTT. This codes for CASSLSSGLGNTIYF.

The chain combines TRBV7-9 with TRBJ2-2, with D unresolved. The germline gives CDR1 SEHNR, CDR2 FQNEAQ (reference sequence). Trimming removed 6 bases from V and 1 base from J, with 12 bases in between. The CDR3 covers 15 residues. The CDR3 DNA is TGTGCCAGCAGTCCCCAGGCTATGAACACCGGGGAGCTGTTTTTT. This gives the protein CASSPQAMNTGELFF.